The 23 T cell receptor beta chains reported below all come from one sample, sequenced in a study of OX40 agonist ivuxolimab in advanced cancers. Sequencing was performed with immunoSEQ multiplex PCR; in TCRdb, only in-frame clones are kept and a portion is missing. This table holds about 80,000 clones, around 86% found once. The specimen comprised CD4+ or CD8+ T cells sorted from blood, sampled in a trial of the OX40 agonist ivuxolimab. These receptors were taken from an adult with an advanced solid tumor such as melanoma, head and neck, liver or kidney cancer.

The chain combines TRBV29-1 with TRBJ2-1; 11 bases align to TRBD1. The V gene's germline CDR1 is SQVTM and CDR2 ANQGSEA. The trim removed 5 bases at V and 4 bases at J, leaving 4 bases unmatched. The CDR3 totals 14 residues. The CDR3 sequence: CSVPGTGGYNEQFF. CDR3 nucleotide sequence: TGCAGCGTTCCCGGGACAGGGGGATACAATGAGCAGTTCTTC.

This clone occurred a few times. This sequence joins TRBV5-1 and TRBJ2-2; D not resolved. The germline V and J ends were trimmed by 2 bases and 4 bases, with 12 bases remaining between them. CDR3 length equals 15 residues. Germline assignment: CDR1 SGHRS and CDR2 YFSETQ. Here the CDR3 DNA reads TGCGCCAGCAGCTTCCTCACCTCCTTCACCGGGGAGCTGTTTTTT. It codes for CASSFLTSFTGELFF.

As for this clone: This sample also contains other DNA sequences that code for the same CDR3. V usage is TRBV28 and J usage is TRBJ1-1; a possible D gene is TRBD1 (6 bases). Trimming took off 6 bases at V and 5 bases at J, with 16 bases between the two ends. Germline lookup yields CDR1 MDHEN and CDR2 SYDVKM. The CDR3 sequence is 14 residues long. The CDR3 region has the DNA TGTGCCAGCAGCCCGGGGGGGGCGCGGACTGAAGCTTTCTTT. Translated: CASSPGGARTEAFF.

This chain uses TRBV4-3 with TRBJ2-5; 9 bases fit TRBD1. This CDR3 has 14 residues. Germline CDR1 reads LGHNA; CDR2 reads YSLEER. V shed 6 bases and J 4 bases; nucleotides not matched to a gene: 6. The CDR3 coding sequence is TGCGCCAGCAGTAACAGGGGGCAGGGAGAGACCCAGTACTTC. It codes for CASSNRGQGETQYF.

This chain joins TRBV6-6 and TRBJ2-2, with 8 bases lining up with TRBD2. The CDR3 has 16 amino acids. From germline, CDR1 is MNHNY and CDR2 SVGAGI (reference sequence). J lost 2 bases, V lost 7 bases, and 9 bases had no gene match. The DNA of the CDR3 is TGTGCCAGCACCTTCGGGGGGGGGAGCAACACCGGGGAGCTGTTTTTT. Its translation is CASTFGGGSNTGELFF.

The chain has TRBV5-1 and TRBJ2-2; no reliable D call. Germline V gene sequence: CDR1 SGHRS, CDR2 YFSETQ. This CDR3 contains 17 residues. Trimming took 2 bases from V and 6 from J, leaving 20 bases between them. As DNA, the CDR3 is TGCGCCAGCAGCTTCTCTATTGACTCTTTCCGAGCCGGGGAGCTGTTTTTT. This encodes CASSFSIDSFRAGELFF.

The J gene is TRBJ2-2, the V gene TRBV2; 7 bases are a match to TRBD1. With 6 bases clipped from V and 11 bases from J, the junction kept 15 bases outside the gene matches. Germline V gene lookup returns CDR1 SNHLY and CDR2 FYNNEI. The CDR3 is 15 amino acids. CDR3 sequence reads: CASRWDSGGGGELFF. In DNA form, the CDR3 reads TGTGCCAGCAGGTGGGACAGCGGCGGCGGCGGAGAGCTGTTTTTT.

This chain uses TRBV28 with TRBJ1-1, with a possible D match to TRBD1 (6 bases). V lost 5 bases, J lost 4 bases, and 23 bases lay in between. The CDR3 sequence is 17 residues long. CDR1 and CDR2 (germline): MDHEN, SYDVKM. The CDR3 DNA reads as TGTGCCAGCAGTACCCGTGGCAGGGGCCAAACTAGCACTGAAGCTTTCTTT. Encoded protein: CASSTRGRGQTSTEAFF.

The chain combines TRBV7-2 with TRBJ1-1; D unresolved. The CDR3 runs 15 residues. From germline, CDR1 is SGHTA and CDR2 FQGNSA. The ends were cut back, 0 bases at V and 4 bases at J, with 12 bases in the middle. CDR3: CASSLARGFGTEAFF. CDR3 DNA sequence: TGTGCCAGCAGCTTAGCGCGCGGGTTCGGCACTGAAGCTTTCTTT.

As DNA, the CDR3 is TGCGCCAGCAGTGAGAAACTAGCGGACACAGATACGCAGTATTTT. This translates into CASSEKLADTDTQYF. This chain links TRBV10-2 with TRBJ2-3; TRBD2 agrees at 8 bases. The V gene end was trimmed by 2 bases and the J gene end by 2 bases; junction bases not matched to a gene: 3. This CDR3 has 15 residues. CDR1 and CDR2 from the germline V gene are WSHSY and SAAADI.

The chain couples TRBV10-3 to TRBJ2-5, with a possible D match to TRBD2 (6 bases). CDR1 and CDR2 from the germline V gene are ENHRY and SYGVKD. V was trimmed by 4 bases and J by 2 bases, leaving 8 bases between them. The CDR3 is 13 amino acids. CDR3 sequence (DNA): TGTGCCATCAGTGCGGCGGGACAAGAGACCCAGTACTTC. Amino acids: CAISAAGQETQYF.

The CDR3 sequence: CASSQEERDNYGYTF. For the CDR3, the DNA is TGTGCCAGCAGCCAAGAAGAACGGGATAACTATGGCTACACCTTC. V and J are TRBV4-2 and TRBJ1-2, with D hard to call. The CDR3 is 15 amino acids. Per the germline V gene, CDR1 is LGHNA and CDR2 is YNFKEQ. Trimming cost V 0 bases and J 1 base, with 9 bases left between them.

This sequence joins TRBV6-5 and TRBJ2-7, with D unresolved. The V end lost 6 bases, the J end lost 4 bases, and 13 bases lay between the germline ends. Germline V CDR1 and CDR2: MNHEY, SVGAGI. This CDR3 is 13 amino acids long. CDR3 loop: CASRNASTYEQYV. The DNA of the CDR3 is TGTGCCAGCAGAAATGCGAGCACTTACGAGCAGTACGTC.

This chain links TRBV6-6 with TRBJ2-7; D unresolved. V was clipped by 8 bases and J by 0 bases, with 11 bases between them. CDR1 is MNHNY, CDR2 SVGAGI, per germline (reference sequence). The CDR3 contains 13 residues. DNA for the CDR3: TGTGCCAGCGAAAAGGAGCCCTCCTACGAGCAGTACTTC. This encodes CASEKEPSYEQYF.

This chain connects TRBV7-2 to TRBJ1-3; TRBD1 agrees at 8 bases. The V segment lost 0 bases and the J segment 4 bases; nucleotides outside the gene matches: 5. The CDR3 contains 16 residues. From germline, CDR1 is SGHTA and CDR2 FQGNSA. Written as DNA, the CDR3 is TGTGCCAGCAGCTTAGCAAAGACAGGGGCAGGAAACACCATATATTTT. Translating it yields CASSLAKTGAGNTIYF. Based on the CDR3 plus reference TRBV7-2 and TRBJ1-3, the full variable domain is GAGVSQSPSNKVTEKGKDVELRCDPISGHTALYWYRQSLGQGLEFLIYFQGNSAPDKSGLPSDRFSAERTGGSVSTLTIQRTQQEDSAVYLCASSLAKTGAGNTIYFGEGSWLTVV.

The sample holds one count of this clone. V gene TRBV18 combines with J gene TRBJ1-1; D is unclear. Trimming cost V 4 bases and J 3 bases, with 9 bases left between them. The CDR3 totals 13 residues. Germline V gene sequence: CDR1 KGHSH, CDR2 LQKENI. Written as DNA, the CDR3 is TGTGCCAGCTCACGTTCTCAGGACACTGAAGCTTTCTTT. Residues: CASSRSQDTEAFF. The variable domain in full, with the rest retrieved from reference TRBV18 and TRBJ1-1, is NAGVMQNPRHLVRRRGQEARLRCSPMKGHSHVYWYRQLPEEGLKFMVYLQKENIIDESGMPKERFSAEFPKEGPSILRIQQVVRGDSAAYFCASSRSQDTEAFFGQGTRLTVV.

The V call is TRBV5-4, the J call TRBJ2-1, with a possible D match to TRBD2 (6 bases). Germline V lookup: CDR1 SGHNT, CDR2 YYREEE (reference sequence). This CDR3 comprises 15 residues. With 3 bases removed from V and 5 bases from J, the gap between germline ends came to 15 bases. This CDR3 is CASSWTGLANNEQFF. The CDR3, as DNA: TGTGCCAGCAGCTGGACGGGACTGGCGAACAATGAGCAGTTCTTC.

This rearrangement joins TRBV7-3 to TRBJ1-1, with a weak D call TRBD1 (5 bases). Germline V gene data show CDR1 as SGHTA and CDR2 as FQGTGA. This CDR3 spans 16 amino acids. Trimming took 1 base from V and 0 from J, leaving 12 bases between them. The CDR3 nucleotides read TGTGCCAGCAGCTTAAGTCCGAGGGGTTTGAACACTGAAGCTTTCTTT. Protein: CASSLSPRGLNTEAFF.

This sequence joins TRBV13 and TRBJ1-5; TRBD1 agrees at 8 bases. The CDR3 covers 15 residues. Germline CDR1 reads PRHDT; CDR2 reads FYEKMQ (reference sequence). The junction had 7 bases not matched to a gene; V was cut back by 6 bases and J by 3 bases. As DNA, the CDR3 is TGTGCCAGCAGGAGAGACAGGGGAGTCAATCAGCCCCAGCATTTT. This sequence encodes CASRRDRGVNQPQHF.

The V and J genes are TRBV9 and TRBJ2-2, with D unclear. The germline CDR1 and CDR2 sequences are SGDLS and YYNGEE. Between the trimmed V and J ends, which lost 2 bases and 8 bases, there was a span of 10 bases. CDR3 length: 13 residues. The CDR3 sequence is CASSVYVAGELFF. The DNA of the CDR3 is TGTGCCAGCAGCGTTTACGTGGCGGGGGAGCTGTTTTTT.

The chain has TRBV7-2 and TRBJ1-4, with 10 bases identical to TRBD1. Germline CDR1 is SGHTA and CDR2 is FQGNSA. After removal of 4 bases from V and 5 bases from J, the junction contained 1 base not matched to a gene. The length of the CDR3 is 14 residues. The CDR3 sequence: CASSWGQGNEKLFF. CDR3 DNA sequence: TGTGCCAGCAGCTGGGGACAGGGGAATGAAAAACTGTTTTTT.

This chain links TRBV7-9 with TRBJ2-1; D is unresolved. This CDR3 region has 12 residues. Germline CDR1 SEHNR, CDR2 FQNEAQ (reference sequence). V dropped 6 bases and J dropped 5 bases, with 8 bases sitting between them. This chain's CDR3 is CASSSGNNEQFF. The CDR3 nucleotides read TGTGCCAGCAGTTCAGGCAACAATGAGCAGTTCTTC.

The chain carries TRBV7-9 and TRBJ1-6, with D unresolved. V lost 2 bases and J 10 bases, leaving 9 bases between the germline ends. This CDR3 has 13 residues. In germline, CDR1 is SEHNR, CDR2 FQNEAQ (reference sequence). The CDR3 protein is CASSLSIGSPLHF. CDR3 sequence (DNA): TGTGCCAGCAGCTTAAGTATTGGGTCACCCCTCCACTTT. Supplemented by reference TRBV7-9 and TRBJ1-6, the full variable domain reads DTGVSQNPRHKITKRGQNVTFRCDPISEHNRLYWYRQTLGQGPEFLTYFQNEAQLEKSRLLSDRFSAERPKGSFSTLEIQRTEQGDSAMYLCASSLSIGSPLHFGNGTRLTVT.